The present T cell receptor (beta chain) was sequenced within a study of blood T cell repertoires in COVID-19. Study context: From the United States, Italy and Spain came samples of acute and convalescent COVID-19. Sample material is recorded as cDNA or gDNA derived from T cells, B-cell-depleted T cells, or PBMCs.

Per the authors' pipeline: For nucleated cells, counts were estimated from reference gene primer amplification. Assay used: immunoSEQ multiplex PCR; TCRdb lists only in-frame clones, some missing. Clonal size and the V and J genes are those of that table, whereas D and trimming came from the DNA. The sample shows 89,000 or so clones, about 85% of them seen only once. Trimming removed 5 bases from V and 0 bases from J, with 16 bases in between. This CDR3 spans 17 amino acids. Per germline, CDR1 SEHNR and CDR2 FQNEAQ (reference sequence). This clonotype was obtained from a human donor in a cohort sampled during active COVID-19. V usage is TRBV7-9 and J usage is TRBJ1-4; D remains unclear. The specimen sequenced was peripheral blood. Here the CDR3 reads CASSPADRPATNEKLFF. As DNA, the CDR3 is TGTGCCAGCAGCCCAGCGGACCGGCCTGCAACTAATGAAAAACTGTTTTTT.